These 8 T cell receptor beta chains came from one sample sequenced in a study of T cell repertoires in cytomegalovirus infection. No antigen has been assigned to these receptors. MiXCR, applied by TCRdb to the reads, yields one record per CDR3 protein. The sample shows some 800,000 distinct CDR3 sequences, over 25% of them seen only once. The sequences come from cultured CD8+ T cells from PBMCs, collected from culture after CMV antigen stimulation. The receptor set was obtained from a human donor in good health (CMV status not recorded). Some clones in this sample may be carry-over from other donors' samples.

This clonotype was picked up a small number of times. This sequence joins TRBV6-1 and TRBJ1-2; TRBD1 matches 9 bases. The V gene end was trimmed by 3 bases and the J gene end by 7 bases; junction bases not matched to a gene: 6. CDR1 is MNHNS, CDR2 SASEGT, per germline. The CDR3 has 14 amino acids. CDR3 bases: TGTGCCAGCAGTGACGGACAGGGGTCGGTTGGCTACACCTTC. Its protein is CASSDGQGSVGYTF.

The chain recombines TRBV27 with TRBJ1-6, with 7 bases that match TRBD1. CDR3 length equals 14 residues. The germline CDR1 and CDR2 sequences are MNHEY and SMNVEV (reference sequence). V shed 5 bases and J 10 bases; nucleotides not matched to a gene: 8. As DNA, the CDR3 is TGTGCCAGCAGTCCCGGGACAGCTCAATCACCCCTCCACTTT. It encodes CASSPGTAQSPLHF.

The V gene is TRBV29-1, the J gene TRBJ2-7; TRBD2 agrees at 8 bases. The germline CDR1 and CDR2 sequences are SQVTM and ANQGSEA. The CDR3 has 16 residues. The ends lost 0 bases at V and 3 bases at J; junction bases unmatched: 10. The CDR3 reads CSVEDQLAGPIYEQYF. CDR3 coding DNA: TGCAGCGTTGAAGATCAGTTAGCGGGGCCCATCTACGAGCAGTACTTC.

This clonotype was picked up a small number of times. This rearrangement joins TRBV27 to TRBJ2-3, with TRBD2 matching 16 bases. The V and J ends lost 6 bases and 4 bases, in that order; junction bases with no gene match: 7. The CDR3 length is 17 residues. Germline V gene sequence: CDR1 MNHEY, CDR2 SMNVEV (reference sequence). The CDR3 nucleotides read TGTGCCAGCAGCCCTGGGACTAGCGGGGGGGGGCCAGATACGCAGTATTTT. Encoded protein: CASSPGTSGGGPDTQYF.

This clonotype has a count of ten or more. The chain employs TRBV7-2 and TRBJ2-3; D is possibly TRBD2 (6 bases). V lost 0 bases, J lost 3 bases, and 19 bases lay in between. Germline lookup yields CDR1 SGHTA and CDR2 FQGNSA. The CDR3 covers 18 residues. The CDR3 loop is CASSLADRAGQITDTQYF. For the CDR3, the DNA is TGTGCCAGCAGCTTAGCGGACCGCGCGGGGCAGATAACAGATACGCAGTATTTT. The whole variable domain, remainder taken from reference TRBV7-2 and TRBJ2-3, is GAGVSQSPSNKVTEKGKDVELRCDPISGHTALYWYRQSLGQGLEFLIYFQGNSAPDKSGLPSDRFSAERTGGSVSTLTIQRTQQEDSAVYLCASSLADRAGQITDTQYFGPGTRLTVL.

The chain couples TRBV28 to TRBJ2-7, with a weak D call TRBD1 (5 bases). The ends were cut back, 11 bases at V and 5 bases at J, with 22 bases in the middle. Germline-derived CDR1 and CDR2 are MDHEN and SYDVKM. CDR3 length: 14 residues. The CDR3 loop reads CAGSGHPHWDEQYF. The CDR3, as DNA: TGTGCCGGGTCCGGACATCCCCACTGGGACGAGCAGTACTTC.

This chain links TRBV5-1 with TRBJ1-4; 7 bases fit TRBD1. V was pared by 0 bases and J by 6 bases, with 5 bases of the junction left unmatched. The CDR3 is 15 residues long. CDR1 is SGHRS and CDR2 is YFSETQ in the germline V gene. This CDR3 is CASSLVGTADEKLFF. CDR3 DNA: TGCGCCAGCAGCTTGGTTGGGACAGCTGATGAAAAACTGTTTTTT.

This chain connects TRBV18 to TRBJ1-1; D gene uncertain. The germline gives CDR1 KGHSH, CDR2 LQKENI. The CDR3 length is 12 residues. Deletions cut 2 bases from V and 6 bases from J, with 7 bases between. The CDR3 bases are TGTGCCAGCTCACCAAGGAGGTCTGAAGCTTTCTTT. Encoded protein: CASSPRRSEAFF. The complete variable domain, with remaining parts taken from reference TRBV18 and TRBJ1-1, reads NAGVMQNPRHLVRRRGQEARLRCSPMKGHSHVYWYRQLPEEGLKFMVYLQKENIIDESGMPKERFSAEFPKEGPSILRIQQVVRGDSAAYFCASSPRRSEAFFGQGTRLTVV.